This T cell receptor beta chain was identified in a study of regulatory T cells in long-lasting Graves disease (dated by TCRdb to about 2021). Regarding the complete study: Persistent Graves' disease meant more than 5 years of antithyroid drug treatment with TSH receptor autoantibodies that stayed positive. In the clinical cohort, patients with persistent Graves' disease had used antithyroid drugs for an average of about 9.3 years. Persistent Graves' disease patients were compared with newly diagnosed Graves' disease patients by peripheral blood TCR sequencing and RNA sequencing. The study was registered as a clinical trial and conducted in China. A total of roughly 33 samples were covered by TCR sequencing, comprising around 13 persistent and about 20 newly diagnosed Graves' disease patients.

Deletion took 6 bases off V and 7 bases off J, with a span of 12 bases between the germline ends. The CDR3 runs 12 amino acids, cysteine and phenylalanine included. Left in the record is the CDR3 DNA by itself, 36 bases read in frame from the first base. The time point label on this specimen signifies: persistent/refractory GD, antithyroid drugs over 5 years with positive TRAb. For both TCR sequencing and RNA sequencing, RNA was extracted from PBMCs using TRIzol. The diagnosis of Graves' disease followed American Thyroid Association guidelines. Patients for the study were recruited at an endocrinology department in Xi'an, China. Each patient gave about 9.1 milliliters of peripheral blood, collected in an EDTA anticoagulant tube. Ficoll Paque Plus density gradient separation was used to isolate PBMCs, and no further T cell sorting was done. An Agilent 2100 Bioanalyzer and agarose gel were used to assess RNA quality, and a NanoDrop 2000 was used to measure RNA concentration.

A note on this clonotype: Its antigen remains undetermined. No base quality values were provided; no much bigger clone lies one nucleotide off.

The investigation overall reported the following: Because the primary lesion, thyroid tissue, could not be accessed, the study looked at peripheral blood alone. Persistent disease showed preferential use of TRBV28, TRBJ1-2 and TRBJ2-5, whereas newly diagnosed disease favored TRBV20-1 and TRBJ2-1. A larger number of public clonotypes was shared among persistent patients (under 3,000) than among newly diagnosed patients (roughly 980). Persistent Graves' disease patients showed lower TCR Shannon entropy and fewer highly expanded clones than newly diagnosed patients, suggesting clonal expansion. As a limitation, the authors acknowledged that the small sample size may reduce accuracy. Only the TCR beta chain was sequenced and analyzed.

The library was built by means of multiplex PCR. TCRdb names Illumina HiSeq 4000 as the instrument used. iRepertoire HTBI primers and Arm-PCR amplification of CDR3 regions were used to construct TCR beta libraries. PCR products were gel purified before sequencing. Per the original workflow: A total of 62 TRBV and 14 TRBJ segments were identified across samples and were used for gene usage analysis of CDR3 amino acid clonotypes. Filtered high-quality paired reads were merged into contigs using COPE and FqMerger. BLAST was used to align contigs to IMGT TRBV, TRBD and TRBJ reference genes, with CDR3 defined following IMGT. Any clonotype with a frequency above 0.1% was classified as a highly expanded clone. Shannon entropy was used to measure repertoire diversity, and the Gini coefficient was used to measure V-J evenness. Public clonotypes were defined as clonotypes shared by more than one individual. The public sequencing data were trimmed at Q25 with fastp and processed into clonotypes with MiXCR by TCRdb, which kept only in-frame beta chains. Under each unique CDR3 protein, matching rows form one entry showing the most common genes and DNA. These V and J calls rely on TCRdb rather than the paper's analysis. This sample is represented by around 450,000 distinct CDR3 sequences; roughly a fifth of them were singletons. Clones ranked in the top ten supply about 7% of the sample.

This chain joins TRBV12-3 or TRBV12-4 to TRBJ1-1; TRBD1 is a weak D gene call, 6 bases matching. This TCR came from a female donor with Graves disease. Specimen: peripheral blood mononuclear cells (PBMCs), collected when the disease was refractory, from a patient treated with antithyroid drugs. The nucleotides read TGTGCCAGCAGACAGGACAGCAGTGAAGCTTTCTTT. This gives the protein CASRQDSSEAFF.